The TCR beta chain under discussion was sequenced for a study of OX40 agonist ivuxolimab in advanced cancers. Findings and limits, study-wide: Among the lowest peripheral clonal expansion occurred in 0.1-3.0 mg/kg partial responders.

The CDR3 runs to 13 residues. Trimming pared 5 bases from V and 7 bases from J, leaving 15 bases between. Germline values: CDR1 SGHDT, CDR2 YYEEEE. The table came from immunoSEQ multiplex PCR; TCRdb's copy has only in-frame clones and leaves some out. The profile shows about 83,000 clones, roughly 80% of them singletons. Details on this clone: Its antigen is unknown.

The sample consisted of CD4+ or CD8+ T cells sorted from blood, taken in a trial of the OX40 agonist ivuxolimab. The TCR was taken from an adult with an advanced solid tumor such as melanoma, head and neck, liver or kidney cancer. The J gene is TRBJ1-2, the V gene TRBV5-6, with a weak D call TRBD1 (6 bases). The CDR3: CASSTQGNGGYTF. Here the CDR3 DNA reads TGTGCCAGCAGTACACAGGGTAATGGTGGCTACACCTTC.